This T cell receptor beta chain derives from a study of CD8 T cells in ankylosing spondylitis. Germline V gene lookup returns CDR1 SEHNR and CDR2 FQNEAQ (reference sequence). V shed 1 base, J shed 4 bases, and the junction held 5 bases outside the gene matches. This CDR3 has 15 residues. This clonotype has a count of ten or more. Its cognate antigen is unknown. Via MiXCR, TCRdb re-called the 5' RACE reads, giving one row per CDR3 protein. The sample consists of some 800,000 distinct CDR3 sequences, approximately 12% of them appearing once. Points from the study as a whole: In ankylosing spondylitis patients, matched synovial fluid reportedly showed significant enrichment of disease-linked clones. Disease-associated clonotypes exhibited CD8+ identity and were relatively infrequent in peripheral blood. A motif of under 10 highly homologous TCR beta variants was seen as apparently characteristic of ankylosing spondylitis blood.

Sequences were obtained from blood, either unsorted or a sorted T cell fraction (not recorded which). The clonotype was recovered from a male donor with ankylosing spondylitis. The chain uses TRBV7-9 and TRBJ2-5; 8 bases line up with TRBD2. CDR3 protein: CASSLVTAGVETQYF. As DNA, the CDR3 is TGTGCCAGCAGCTTAGTTACAGCGGGAGTAGAGACCCAGTACTTC.